This T cell receptor (beta chain) was obtained from a study of patients and donors after allogeneic stem cell transplantation. TCRdb fed the RT-PCR reads into MiXCR, producing one record per CDR3 protein. The top ten clones hold under 6.5% of a sample with 920,000 or so distinct CDR3 sequences, around 17% of them seen once. This CDR3 contains 15 residues. J was trimmed by 7 bases and V by 6 bases; bases with no gene match: 11. This clonotype was found a few times. This clonotype originated in a human donor who was either an allogeneic HSCT recipient or a stem cell or donor lymphocyte infusion donor (not recorded which). It is not recorded whose cells these are; they may come from a transplant donor. The chain recombines TRBV12-3 or TRBV12-4 with TRBJ1-5, with TRBD1 identical over 8 bases. Sequenced: blood, either unsorted or a sorted T cell fraction (not recorded which). The CDR3: CASRQRTGSLQPQHF. The CDR3 nucleotides read TGTGCCAGCAGACAAAGGACAGGGTCGCTCCAGCCCCAGCATTTT.